This TCR beta chain derives from a study of blood T cell repertoires in COVID-19. Measured with immunoSEQ multiplex PCR; TCRdb has only the in-frame clones, and not every one. The sample has approximately 210,000 clones, about 86% seen once; the top ten hold around 8.9%. Participants had their cohort set by participant-reported clinical history. The clonotype comes from a woman aged 50 to 60 with acute COVID-19. Sequencing used PBMCs or T cells enriched from blood (not recorded which).

CDR3 DNA: TGTGCCAGCTCACCGGGACAGGGGCGGACCGAGACCCAGTACTTC. It translates to CASSPGQGRTETQYF. The chain employs TRBV18 and TRBJ2-5, with 10 bases lining up with TRBD1. The germline CDR1 and CDR2 sequences are KGHSH and LQKENI. This CDR3 contains 15 residues. V was clipped by 3 bases and J by 5 bases; unmatched bases: 6.